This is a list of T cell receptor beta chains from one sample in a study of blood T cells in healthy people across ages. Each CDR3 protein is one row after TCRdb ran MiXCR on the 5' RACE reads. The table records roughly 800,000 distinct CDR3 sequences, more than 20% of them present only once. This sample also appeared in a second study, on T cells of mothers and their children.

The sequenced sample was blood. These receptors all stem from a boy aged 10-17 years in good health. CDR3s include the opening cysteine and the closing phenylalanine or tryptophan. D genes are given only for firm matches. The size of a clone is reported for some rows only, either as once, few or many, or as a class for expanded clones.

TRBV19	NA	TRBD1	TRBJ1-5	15	CASSPSGQINQSQHF	TGTGCCAGTAGTCCGTCGGGACAGATCAATCAGTCCCAGCATTTT
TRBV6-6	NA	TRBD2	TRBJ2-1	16	CASSDSTSGRGNEQFF	TGTGCCAGCAGTGACTCAACTAGCGGGAGGGGCAATGAGCAGTTCTTC
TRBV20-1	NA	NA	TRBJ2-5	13	CSAGGLLQETQYF	TGCAGTGCTGGGGGGCTTTTACAAGAGACCCAGTACTTC
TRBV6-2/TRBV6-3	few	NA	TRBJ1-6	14	CASRQRGRHSPLHF	TGTGCCAGCAGACAAAGGGGAAGGCATTCACCCCTCCACTTT
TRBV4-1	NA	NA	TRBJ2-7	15	CASSQELGGPYEQYF	TGCGCCAGCAGCCAAGAATTGGGCGGGCCCTACGAGCAGTACTTC
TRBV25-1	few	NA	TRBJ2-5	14	CASSAYLQKETQYF	TGTGCCAGCAGTGCTTACCTCCAGAAGGAGACCCAGTACTTC
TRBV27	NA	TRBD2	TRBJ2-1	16	CASSLLMGLAGVEQFF	TGTGCCAGCAGCCTCCTTATGGGACTAGCGGGAGTTGAGCAGTTCTTC
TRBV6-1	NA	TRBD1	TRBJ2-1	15	CASTTDRGSYNEQFF	TGTGCCAGCACAACTGACAGGGGGTCCTACAATGAGCAGTTCTTC
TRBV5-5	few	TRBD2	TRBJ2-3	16	CASSLGVAGAGDTQYF	TGTGCCAGCAGCTTGGGGGTAGCGGGAGCTGGAGATACGCAGTATTTT
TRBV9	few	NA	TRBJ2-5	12	CASSGDGETQYF	TGTGCCAGCAGCGGGGACGGGGAGACCCAGTACTTC
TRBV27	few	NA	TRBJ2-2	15	CASTLRGAQTGELFF	TGTGCCAGCACCCTAAGGGGGGCGCAAACCGGGGAGCTGTTTTTT
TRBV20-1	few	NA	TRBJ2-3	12	CSANGWGDTQYF	TGCAGTGCTAATGGCTGGGGAGATACGCAGTATTTT
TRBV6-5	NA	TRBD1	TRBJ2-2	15	CASKNRDRGGGELFF	TGTGCCAGCAAAAACCGGGACAGGGGTGGCGGGGAGCTGTTTTTT
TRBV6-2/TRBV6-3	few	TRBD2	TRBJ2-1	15	CASSYTGTSGTEQFF	TGTGCCAGCAGTTACACCGGGACTAGCGGGACTGAGCAGTTCTTC
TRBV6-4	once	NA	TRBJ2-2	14	CASSSVADTGELFF	TGTGCCAGCAGTTCAGTAGCCGACACCGGGGAGCTGTTTTTT
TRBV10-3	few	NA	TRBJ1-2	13	CAISEGGVGGYTF	TGTGCCATCAGTGAGGGCGGGGTTGGTGGCTACACCTTC
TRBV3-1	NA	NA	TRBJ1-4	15	CASSSRATTNEKLFF	TGTGCCAGCAGCAGCCGGGCCACAACTAATGAAAAACTGTTTTTT
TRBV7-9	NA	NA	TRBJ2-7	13	CASSIRADYEQYF	TGTGCCAGCAGCATCCGGGCAGACTACGAGCAGTACTTC
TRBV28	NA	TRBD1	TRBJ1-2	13	CASRTAGGNGYPF	TGTGCCAGCAGAACCGCAGGGGGCAATGGCTACCCCTTC
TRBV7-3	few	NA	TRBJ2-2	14	CARSPDSNTGELFF	TGTGCCCGCAGCCCGGACAGTAACACCGGGGAGCTGTTTTTT
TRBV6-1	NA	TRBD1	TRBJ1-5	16	CASTRAGTGEGQPQHF	TGTGCCAGCACTAGAGCCGGGACAGGGGAAGGTCAGCCCCAGCATTTT
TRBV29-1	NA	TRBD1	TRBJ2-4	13	CSSRTGSENIQYF	TGCAGCTCCAGGACAGGCAGTGAAAACATTCAGTACTTC
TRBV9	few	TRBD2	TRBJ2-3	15	CASSAMTSGTDTQYF	TGTGCCAGCAGCGCGATGACTAGCGGCACAGATACGCAGTATTTT
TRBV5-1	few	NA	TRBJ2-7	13	CASSFSTAYEQYF	TGCGCCAGCAGCTTTTCGACAGCCTACGAGCAGTACTTC
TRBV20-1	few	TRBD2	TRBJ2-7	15	CSATDAGVHSYEQYF	TGCAGTGCTACTGATGCGGGGGTTCACTCCTACGAGCAGTACTTC
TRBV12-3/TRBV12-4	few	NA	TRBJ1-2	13	CASSPTVTYGYTF	TGTGCCAGCAGTCCAACAGTAACCTATGGCTACACCTTC
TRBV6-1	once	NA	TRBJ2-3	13	CASKLADRDTQYF	TGTGCCAGCAAACTCGCGGATAGAGATACGCAGTATTTT
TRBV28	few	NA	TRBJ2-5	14	CASSILRGEETQYF	TGTGCCAGCAGTATCCTCCGGGGTGAAGAGACCCAGTACTTC
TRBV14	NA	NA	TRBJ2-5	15	CASSQDRREQETQYF	TGTGCCAGCAGCCAAGATAGAAGAGAGCAAGAGACCCAGTACTTC
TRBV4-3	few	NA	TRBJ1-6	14	CASSQGAFNSPLHF	TGCGCCAGCAGCCAAGGGGCCTTTAATTCACCCCTCCACTTT
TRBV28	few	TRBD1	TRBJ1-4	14	CASSPQGFNEKLFF	TGTGCCAGCAGTCCACAGGGGTTTAATGAAAAACTGTTTTTT
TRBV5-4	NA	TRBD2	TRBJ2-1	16	CASSLGGVAGVDEQFF	TGTGCCAGCAGCTTGGGGGGGGTAGCGGGAGTTGATGAGCAGTTCTTC
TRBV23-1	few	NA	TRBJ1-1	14	CASSQFLKNTEAFF	TGCGCCAGCAGTCAATTTCTCAAGAACACTGAAGCTTTCTTT
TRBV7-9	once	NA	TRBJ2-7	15	CASSLADRTPYEQYF	TGTGCCAGCAGCTTGGCGGACAGAACGCCCTACGAGCAGTACTTC
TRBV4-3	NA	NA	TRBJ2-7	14	CASSPRGRGGEQYF	TGCGCCAGCAGCCCGAGAGGCAGGGGAGGCGAGCAGTACTTC
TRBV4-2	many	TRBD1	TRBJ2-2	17	CASSQASDRGGTGELFF	TGTGCCAGCAGCCAAGCTTCGGACAGGGGCGGGACCGGGGAGCTGTTTTTT
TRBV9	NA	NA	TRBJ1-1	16	CASSVDGRVGDTEAFF	TGTGCCAGCAGCGTAGACGGAAGGGTAGGGGACACTGAAGCTTTCTTT
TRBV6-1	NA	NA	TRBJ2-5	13	CASSDRRRETQYF	TGTGCCAGCAGTGACAGGAGGAGGGAGACCCAGTACTTC
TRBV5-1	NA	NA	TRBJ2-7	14	CASSLNRRWDEQYF	TGCGCCAGCAGCCTGAACCGACGCTGGGACGAGCAGTACTTC
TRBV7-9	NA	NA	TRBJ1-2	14	CASSLAGSAGLYTF	TGTGCCAGCAGCTTAGCGGGGTCGGCGGGTCTCTACACCTTC
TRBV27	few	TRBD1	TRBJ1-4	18	CASSLFPPTGGYNEKLFF	TGTGCCAGCAGTTTATTTCCACCTACAGGGGGCTACAATGAAAAACTGTTTTTT
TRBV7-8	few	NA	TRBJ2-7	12	CASSLVRREQYF	TGTGCCAGCAGCTTGGTCCGTCGCGAGCAGTACTTC
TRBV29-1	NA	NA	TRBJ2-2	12	CSGQLNTGELFF	TGCAGCGGGCAGCTTAACACCGGGGAGCTGTTTTTT
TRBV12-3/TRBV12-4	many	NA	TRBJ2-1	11	CASSPHNEQFF	TGTGCCAGCAGTCCCCACAATGAGCAGTTCTTC
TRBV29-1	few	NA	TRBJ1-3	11	CSAGTGNTIYF	TGCAGCGCCGGAACTGGAAACACCATATATTTT
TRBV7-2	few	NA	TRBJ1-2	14	CASSLLAGNYGYTF	TGTGCCAGCAGCTTACTGGCCGGGAACTATGGCTACACCTTC
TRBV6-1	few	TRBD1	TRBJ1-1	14	CASNPQGADTEAFF	TGTGCCAGCAATCCTCAGGGGGCCGATACTGAAGCTTTCTTT
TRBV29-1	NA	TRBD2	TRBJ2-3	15	CSVKASGGGTDTQYF	TGCAGCGTTAAGGCTAGCGGGGGCGGCACAGATACGCAGTATTTT
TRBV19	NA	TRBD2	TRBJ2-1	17	CASSAHLGAGGGNEQFF	TGTGCCAGTAGTGCCCACCTTGGGGCGGGAGGCGGGAATGAGCAGTTCTTC
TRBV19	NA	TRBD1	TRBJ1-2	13	CARNERQGDGYTF	TGTGCCCGGAACGAGAGACAGGGCGATGGCTACACCTTC
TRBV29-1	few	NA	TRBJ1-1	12	CSDEGDDTEAFF	TGCAGCGATGAGGGGGACGACACTGAAGCTTTCTTT
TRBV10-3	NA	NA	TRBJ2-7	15	CAIRDDRWTSYEQYF	TGTGCCATCAGGGACGACAGGTGGACCTCCTACGAGCAGTACTTC
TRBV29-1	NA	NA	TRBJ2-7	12	CSVAVQSYEQYF	TGCAGCGTTGCGGTGCAGTCCTACGAGCAGTACTTC
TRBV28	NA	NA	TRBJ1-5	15	CASSFGEGLYQPQHF	TGTGCCAGCAGTTTCGGAGAGGGGCTGTATCAGCCCCAGCATTTT
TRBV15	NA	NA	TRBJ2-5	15	CATSRIAAGAGTQYF	TGTGCCACCAGCAGGATCGCGGCTGGGGCGGGGACCCAGTACTTC
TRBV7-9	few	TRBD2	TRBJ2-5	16	CASSLGDGGTKETQYF	TGTGCCAGCAGCTTGGGAGACGGGGGGACTAAAGAGACCCAGTACTTC
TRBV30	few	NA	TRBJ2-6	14	CASGPLSGANVLTF	TGTGCCTCGGGACCGCTCTCTGGGGCCAACGTCCTGACTTTC
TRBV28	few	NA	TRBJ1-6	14	CASRTDSDNSPLHF	TGTGCCAGCAGAACGGACAGTGATAATTCACCCCTCCACTTT
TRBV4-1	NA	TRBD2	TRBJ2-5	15	CASSPMGGTAGEQYF	TGCGCCAGCAGCCCAATGGGGGGGACCGCGGGGGAGCAGTACTTC